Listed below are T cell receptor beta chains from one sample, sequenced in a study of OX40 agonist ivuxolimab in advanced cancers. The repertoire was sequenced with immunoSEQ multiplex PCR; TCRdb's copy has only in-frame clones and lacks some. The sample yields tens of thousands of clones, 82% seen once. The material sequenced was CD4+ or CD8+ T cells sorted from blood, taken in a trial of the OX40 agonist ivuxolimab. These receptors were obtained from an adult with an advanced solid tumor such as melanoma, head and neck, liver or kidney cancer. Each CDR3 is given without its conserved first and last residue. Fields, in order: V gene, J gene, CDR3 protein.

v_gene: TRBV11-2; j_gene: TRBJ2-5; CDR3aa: ASSLAGLAEETQY
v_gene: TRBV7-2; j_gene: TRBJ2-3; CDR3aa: ASSFAPGLADTQY
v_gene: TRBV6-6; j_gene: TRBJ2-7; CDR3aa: ASSYRGAGVPEQY
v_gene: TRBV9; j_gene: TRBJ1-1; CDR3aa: ASSVVGNMNTEAF
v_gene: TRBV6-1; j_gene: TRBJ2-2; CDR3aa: ASSELGHWGGELF
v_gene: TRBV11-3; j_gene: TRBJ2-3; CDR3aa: ASSLGRASTQY
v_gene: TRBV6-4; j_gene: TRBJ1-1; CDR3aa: ASSRTGNTEAF
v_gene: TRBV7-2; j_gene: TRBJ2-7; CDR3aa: ASSLATGRSSYEQY
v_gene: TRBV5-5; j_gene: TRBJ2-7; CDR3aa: ASSIRVAGVGEQY
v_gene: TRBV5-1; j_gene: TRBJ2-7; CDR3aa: ASSLAESYEQY
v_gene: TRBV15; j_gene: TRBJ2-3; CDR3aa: ATSRENLASTDTQY
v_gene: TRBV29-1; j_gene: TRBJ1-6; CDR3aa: SVGTGDSPLH
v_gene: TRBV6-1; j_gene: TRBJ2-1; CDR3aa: ASSEPGSTYNEQF
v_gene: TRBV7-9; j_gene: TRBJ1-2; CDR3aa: ASSIGGADPNYGYT
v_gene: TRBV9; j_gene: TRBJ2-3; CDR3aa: ASSVERGLQFRTDTQY
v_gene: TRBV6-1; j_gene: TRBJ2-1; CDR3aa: ASSDYSIGSYNEQF
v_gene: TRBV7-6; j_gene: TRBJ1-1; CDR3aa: ASSLGQGSTEAF
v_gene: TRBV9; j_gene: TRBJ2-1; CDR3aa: ASSLGGSFYNEQF
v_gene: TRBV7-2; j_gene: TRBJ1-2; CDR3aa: ASSSGFGIDGYT
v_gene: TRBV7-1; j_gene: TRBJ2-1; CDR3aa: ASSWDRANEQF
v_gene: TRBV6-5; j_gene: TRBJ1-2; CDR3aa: ASSYSFGQYDGYT
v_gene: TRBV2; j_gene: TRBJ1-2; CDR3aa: ASSFDRGGNYGYT
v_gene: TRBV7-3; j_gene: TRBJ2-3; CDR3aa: ASLTPGTSGITDTQY
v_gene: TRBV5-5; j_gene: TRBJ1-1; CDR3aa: ASSFGREGAF
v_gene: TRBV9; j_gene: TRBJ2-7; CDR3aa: ASSAQAGTSGRTSYEQY
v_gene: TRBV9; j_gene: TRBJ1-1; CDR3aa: ASSVVRNTEAF
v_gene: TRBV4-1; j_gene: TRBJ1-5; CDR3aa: ASSQGRGQEGQPQH
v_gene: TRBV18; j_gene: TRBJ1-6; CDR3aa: ASSPGGSYNSPLH
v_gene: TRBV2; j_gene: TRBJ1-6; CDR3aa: ASSALGQGNSPLH
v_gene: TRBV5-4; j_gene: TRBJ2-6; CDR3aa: ASSSRSSGANVLT
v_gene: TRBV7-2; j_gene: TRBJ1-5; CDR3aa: ASSLAENQPQH
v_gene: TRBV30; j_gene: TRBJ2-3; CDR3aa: AWSVYLAGTDTQY
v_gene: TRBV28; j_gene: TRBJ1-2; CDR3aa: ASSLGARTDYYGYT
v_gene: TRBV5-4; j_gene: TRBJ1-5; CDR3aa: ASSRDLNQPQH
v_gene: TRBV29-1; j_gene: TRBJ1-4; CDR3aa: SARGTPDEKLF
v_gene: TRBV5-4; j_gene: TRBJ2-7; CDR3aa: ASSLTGTRTYEQY
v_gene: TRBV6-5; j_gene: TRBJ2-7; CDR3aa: ASSGGRVLGEQY
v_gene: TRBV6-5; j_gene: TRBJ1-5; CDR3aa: ASSYSMNVHQPQH
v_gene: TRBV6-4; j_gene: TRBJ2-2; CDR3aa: ASSQQGNTGELF
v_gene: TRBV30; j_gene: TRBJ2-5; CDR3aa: AWSVRGTYFPSRQRFQETQY
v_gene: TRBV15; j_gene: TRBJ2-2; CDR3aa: ATSRDPGSNTGELF
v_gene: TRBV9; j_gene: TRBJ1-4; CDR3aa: ASSVKGGTNEKLF
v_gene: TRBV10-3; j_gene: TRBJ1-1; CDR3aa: AISDRTGYGEAF
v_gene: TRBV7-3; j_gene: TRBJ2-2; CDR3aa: ASSSQSAGELF
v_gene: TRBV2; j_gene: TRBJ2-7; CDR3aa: ASSEQGAFYEQY
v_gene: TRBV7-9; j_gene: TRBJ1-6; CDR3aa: ASSLEGRNSPLH
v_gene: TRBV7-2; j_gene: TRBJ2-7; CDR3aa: ASNLQGGGQWDEQY
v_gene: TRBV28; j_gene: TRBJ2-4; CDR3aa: ASSLPTRGRTHIQY
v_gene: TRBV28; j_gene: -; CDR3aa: ASTSGGVPYEQY
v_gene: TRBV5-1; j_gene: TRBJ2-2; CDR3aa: ASTFDRGYTGELF
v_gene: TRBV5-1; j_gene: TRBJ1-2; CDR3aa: ASSPDGLPSYT
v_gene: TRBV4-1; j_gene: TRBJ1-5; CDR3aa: ASSQGTSSNQPQH
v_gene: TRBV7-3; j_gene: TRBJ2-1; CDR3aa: ASSLGTSGYNEQF
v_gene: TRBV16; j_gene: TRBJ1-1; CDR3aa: ASSRQAQSNTEAF
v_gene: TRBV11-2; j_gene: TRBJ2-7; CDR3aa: ASSLRPRDRVGYEQY